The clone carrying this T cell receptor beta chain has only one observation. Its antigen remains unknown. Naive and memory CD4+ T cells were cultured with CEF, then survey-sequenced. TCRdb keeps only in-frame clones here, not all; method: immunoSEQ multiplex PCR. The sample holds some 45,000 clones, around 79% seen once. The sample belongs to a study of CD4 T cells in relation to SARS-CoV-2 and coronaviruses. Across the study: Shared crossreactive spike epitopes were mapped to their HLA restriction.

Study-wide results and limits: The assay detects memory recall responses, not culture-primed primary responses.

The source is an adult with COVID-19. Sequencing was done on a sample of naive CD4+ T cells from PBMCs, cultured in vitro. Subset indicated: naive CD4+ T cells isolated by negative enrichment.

The CDR3 DNA is TGTGCCTACGGACAATATAGCAATCAGCCCCAGCATTTT. As protein: CAYGQYSNQPQHF. V is TRBV30 and J is TRBJ1-5, with D maybe TRBD1 (5 bases). V lost 7 bases and J 0 bases, leaving 10 bases between the germline ends. CDR1 GTSNPN and CDR2 SVGIG come from the germline V gene (reference sequence). The CDR3 totals 13 residues.